The sequence of this TCR beta chain was determined in a study of T cell responses to AZD1222 COVID-19 vaccine. Overall study results and limits: The study found Spike-specific TCR breadth and depth rose after two AZD1222 doses. White British ancestry dominated among donors, who included more females, and clonal diversity was possibly underestimated. Repertoire sampling happened only post peak T cell response.

This clone was counted between two and nine times. Its specificity is unknown. Clones were read by immunoSEQ multiplex PCR, and TCRdb kept only the in-frame ones, dropping some. The sample lists about 100,000 clones, approximately 87% occurring once. Germline assignment: CDR1 MGHDK and CDR2 SYGVNS. CDR3 length equals 13 residues. Trimming removed 7 bases at V and 0 bases at J, with 7 bases between. The material sequenced was peripheral blood, taken on day 0 of AZD1222 vaccination. The receptor comes from an adult in good health. The V call is TRBV25-1, the J call TRBJ2-1, with unresolved D. The CDR3 reads CASNPSSYNEQFF. As DNA, the CDR3 is TGTGCCAGCAATCCGAGCTCCTACAATGAGCAGTTCTTC.